This TCR beta chain was sequenced in a study of control samples from healthy donors and cancer patients (dated by TCRdb to the early 2020s). This clone was found a few times. What this receptor recognizes is not known. No base quality information exists; no much larger clone differs at one position. Library construction relied on the immunoSEQ multiplex PCR assay. In its TCRdb copy, this immuneACCESS table keeps in-frame sequences only and misses some clones. Where compared with another copy, unresolved V genes explain less than half of these, and the others have no known cause. In all, the sample holds fewer than 200,000 clones, and 90% of those were seen once. The biggest ten clones account for around 1.4% of the sample. V has 4 bases trimmed and J has 0 bases trimmed; junction bases matching no gene number 4. From the germline V gene, CDR1 is SGHRS and CDR2 is YFSETQ. The CDR3 starts with the cysteine, ends with the phenylalanine, and has 14 residues. This entry keeps only the CDR3 DNA: 42 bases, framed from base 1.

This receptor was obtained from a woman in her fifties or sixties in good health. The sample comprised blood. The receptor chain draws on TRBV5-1 and TRBJ2-7, and 7 junctional nucleotides match TRBD1. Read as DNA, the sequence is TGCGCCAGCAGCCGGACAGGAGGCTCCTACGAGCAGTACTTC. It is translated as CASSRTGGSYEQYF.